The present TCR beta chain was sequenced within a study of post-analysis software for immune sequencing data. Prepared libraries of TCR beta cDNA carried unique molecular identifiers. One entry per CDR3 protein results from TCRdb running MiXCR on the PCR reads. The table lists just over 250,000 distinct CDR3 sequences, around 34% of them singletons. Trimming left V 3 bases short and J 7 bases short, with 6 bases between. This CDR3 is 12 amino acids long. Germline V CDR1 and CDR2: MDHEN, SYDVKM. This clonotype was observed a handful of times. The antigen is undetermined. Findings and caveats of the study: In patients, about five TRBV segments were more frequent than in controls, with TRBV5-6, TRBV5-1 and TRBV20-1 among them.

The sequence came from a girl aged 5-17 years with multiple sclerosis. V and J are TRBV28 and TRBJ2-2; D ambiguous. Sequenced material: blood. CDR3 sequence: CASSFNVGELFF. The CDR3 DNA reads TGTGCCAGCAGTTTTAATGTCGGGGAGCTGTTTTTT.